Listed below are T cell receptor beta chains from one sample, sequenced in a study of identical twins. TCRdb re-called the 5' RACE reads through MiXCR, storing one row per CDR3 protein. In the table there are around 470,000 distinct CDR3 sequences, over 12% of which are singletons. This sample was shared with a second study, whose subject was yellow fever vaccine responses in identical twins.

The sequenced sample was CD4+ T cells sorted from blood. The receptors come from a woman under 30 in good health. Both conserved end residues are trimmed from each CDR3. Rows may omit the clone size; those that give it use once, few, many or a size class.

TRBJ2-3 few 14 TRBV2 ASNRGLAGGTDTQY
TRBJ1-1 few 12 TRBV9 ASSRYRVHTEAF
TRBJ2-1 many 10 TRBV20-1 SARTGPNEQF
TRBJ2-4 few 12 TRBV20-1 SARDSLAKNIQY
TRBJ2-2 few 13 TRBV12-3/TRBV12-4 ASRYTGPNTGELF
TRBJ2-7 - 12 TRBV4-3 ASSQGRDSDFKY
TRBJ1-2 few 13 TRBV5-1 ASSLAPIGARGYT
TRBJ2-1 few 14 TRBV11-3 ASSPRQGEGYNEQF
TRBJ2-7 few 13 TRBV7-2 ASSPTGTESYEQY
TRBJ2-1 few 15 TRBV5-1 ASSSGGAGGIHNEQF
TRBJ2-3 - 14 TRBV21-1 ASSPGTGIRRDTQY
TRBJ2-1 - 11 TRBV20-1 SARGGGANEQF
TRBJ2-5 few 13 TRBV28 ASGPPSGRQETQY
TRBJ2-1 - 14 TRBV4-1 ASSQEGGATYNEQF
TRBJ2-3 many 12 TRBV6-1 ASSRGKNTDTQY
TRBJ2-3 many 13 TRBV15 ATSTRGAGTDTQY
TRBJ2-3 few 12 TRBV20-1 SASQAGATDTQY
TRBJ2-3 many 13 TRBV20-1 SAEGAGGNTDTQY
TRBJ2-1 - 14 TRBV9 ASSVGNPKEPNEQF
TRBJ2-2 few 14 TRBV28 ASSPGHLLNTGELF
TRBJ2-6 - 17 TRBV10-3 AISSLPGTDSSGANVLT
TRBJ2-7 - 13 TRBV14 ASSPLPRGGYEQY
TRBJ2-1 few 11 TRBV7-2 ASSLVQYNEQF
TRBJ2-1 few 14 TRBV5-6 ASSLEGREPYNEQF
TRBJ2-1 - 13 TRBV18 ASSPGMQGRNEQF
TRBJ2-5 - 11 TRBV9 ASSNTDWETQY
TRBJ2-2 - 13 TRBV6-1 ASSGSGWNTGELF